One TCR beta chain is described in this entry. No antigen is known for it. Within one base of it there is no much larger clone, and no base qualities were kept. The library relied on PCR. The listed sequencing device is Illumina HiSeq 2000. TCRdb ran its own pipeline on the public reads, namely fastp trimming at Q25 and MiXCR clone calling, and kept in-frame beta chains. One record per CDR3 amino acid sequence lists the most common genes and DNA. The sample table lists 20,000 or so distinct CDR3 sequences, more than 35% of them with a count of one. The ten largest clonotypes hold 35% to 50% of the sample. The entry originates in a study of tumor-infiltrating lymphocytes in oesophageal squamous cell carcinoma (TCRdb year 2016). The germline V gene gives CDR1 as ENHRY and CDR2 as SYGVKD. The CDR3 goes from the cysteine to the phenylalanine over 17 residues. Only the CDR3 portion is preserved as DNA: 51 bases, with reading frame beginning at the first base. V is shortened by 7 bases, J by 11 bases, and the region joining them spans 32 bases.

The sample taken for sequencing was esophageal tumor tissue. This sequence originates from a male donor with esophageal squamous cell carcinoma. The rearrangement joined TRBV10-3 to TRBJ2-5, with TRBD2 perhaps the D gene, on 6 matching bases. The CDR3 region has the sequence CAITPSPGLHSYNEQYF. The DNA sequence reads TGTGCCATCACCCCTTCCCCGGGACTTCACTCCTACAATGAGCAGTACTTC.